These 16 T cell receptor beta chains originate from one sample sequenced in a study of T cell responses to AZD1222 COVID-19 vaccine. Only in-frame clones appear in the TCRdb table, and some are missing; sequencing was by immunoSEQ multiplex PCR. The table includes approximately 160,000 clones, about 90% detected once. The sequencing here drew on peripheral blood, taken on day 0 of AZD1222 vaccination. These receptors were collected from an adult in good health.

This chain joins TRBV2 and TRBJ1-2, with D tentatively TRBD1 (6 bases). V was clipped by 2 bases and J by 6 bases, with 7 bases between them. CDR1 and CDR2 (germline): SNHLY, FYNNEI. This CDR3 comprises 12 residues. The CDR3 region has the DNA TGTGCCAGCAGTGAAAGGGGGGATGGCTACACCTTC. Protein: CASSERGDGYTF. Full variable domain (outside the CDR3, taken from reference TRBV2 and TRBJ1-2): EPEVTQTPSHQVTQMGQEVILRCVPISNHLYFYWYRQILGQKVEFLVSFYNNEISEKSEIFDDQFSVERPDGSNFTLKIRSTKLEDSAMYFCASSERGDGYTFGSGTRLTVV.

The rearrangement uses TRBV7-6 and TRBJ1-3, with no clear D. V dropped 1 base and J dropped 0 bases, with 4 bases sitting between them. CDR1 and CDR2 (germline): SGHVS, FNYEAQ. This CDR3 is 14 amino acids long. The CDR3 DNA follows: TGTGCCAGCAGCTTAGGGGGCTCTGGAAACACCATATATTTT. This gives the protein CASSLGGSGNTIYF.

The chain recombines TRBV18 with TRBJ1-1; perhaps TRBD1 as D (5 bases). V was clipped by 2 bases and J by 1 base, with 8 bases between them. The CDR3 spans 14 residues. Germline assignment: CDR1 KGHSH and CDR2 LQKENI. Here the CDR3 reads CASSPDSQNTEAFF. The CDR3 nucleotides are TGTGCCAGCTCACCAGACAGCCAGAACACTGAAGCTTTCTTT.

The rearrangement uses TRBV19 and TRBJ2-7; TRBD1 might be the D (6 bases). Germline CDR1 reads LNHDA; CDR2 reads SQIVND (reference sequence). Trimming cost V 5 bases and J 7 bases, with 21 bases left between them. This CDR3 has 15 residues. As DNA, the CDR3 is TGTGCCAGTAGTGACATTTCCTCCAGGGGAAAGGAGCAGTACTTC. This sequence encodes CASSDISSRGKEQYF.

J is TRBJ1-2 and V is TRBV30, with 7 bases identical to TRBD1. The CDR3 runs to 15 residues. Per the germline V gene, CDR1 is GTSNPN and CDR2 is SVGIG (reference sequence). Trimming at V came to 7 bases and at J to 2 bases, leaving 13 bases not matched to a gene. The CDR3 is CAFRWPGQTNYGYTF. In DNA form, the CDR3 reads TGTGCCTTCCGATGGCCGGGACAGACCAACTATGGCTACACCTTC.

The rearrangement joins TRBV6-5 to TRBJ1-5, with a possible D match to TRBD1 (5 bases). This CDR3 region has 14 residues. CDR1 is MNHEY, CDR2 SVGAGI, per germline. With 9 bases removed from V and 0 bases from J, the gap between germline ends came to 12 bases. The CDR3 is CASDGQASNQPQHF. The CDR3 region has the DNA TGTGCCAGTGACGGACAAGCTAGCAATCAGCCCCAGCATTTT.

This rearrangement joins TRBV18 to TRBJ2-3, with unresolved D. The V and J ends lost 5 bases and 2 bases respectively, with 5 bases between them. CDR1 and CDR2 (germline): KGHSH, LQKENI. This CDR3 has 12 residues. Written as DNA, the CDR3 is TGTGCCAGCTCAACGACCACAGATACGCAGTATTTT. Translation: CASSTTTDTQYF.

This sequence joins TRBV18 and TRBJ2-7, with TRBD2 as a possible D gene (6 bases). CDR3 size: 14 residues. V lost 3 bases and J 0 bases, leaving 9 bases between the germline ends. Germline V gene data show CDR1 as KGHSH and CDR2 as LQKENI. The CDR3: CASSPGGSSYEQYF. DNA for the CDR3: TGTGCCAGCTCACCTGGGGGGAGCTCCTACGAGCAGTACTTC.

The chain uses TRBV14 and TRBJ2-2; TRBD1 might be the D (5 bases). CDR1 is SGHDN and CDR2 is FVKESK in the germline V gene. V was cut by 1 base and J by 6 bases, with 9 bases left in between. CDR3 length: 14 amino acids. The chain's CDR3 is CASSQVIGAGELFF. CDR3 nucleotide sequence: TGTGCCAGCAGCCAAGTAATAGGGGCCGGGGAGCTGTTTTTT.

The chain employs TRBV6-4 and TRBJ1-1; D ambiguous. The CDR3 extends over 13 amino acids. Germline V gives CDR1 MRHNA, CDR2 SNTAGT. V lost 0 bases and J 7 bases, leaving 9 bases between the germline ends. The CDR3 loop is CASSDSETREAFF. The CDR3 DNA reads TGTGCCAGCAGTGACTCGGAGACACGTGAAGCTTTCTTT.

CDR3 region: CASSSIAGRPYNEQFF. In DNA, the CDR3 is TGTGCCAGCTCATCGATAGCGGGAAGACCCTACAATGAGCAGTTCTTC. This chain joins TRBV18 and TRBJ2-1, with 8 nucleotides matching TRBD2. This CDR3 is 16 amino acids long. With 5 bases clipped from V and 2 bases from J, the junction kept 8 bases outside the gene matches. Per germline, CDR1 KGHSH and CDR2 LQKENI.

Only one count was recorded for this clone. V gene TRBV14 combines with J gene TRBJ1-1; D is perhaps TRBD1 (5 bases). Germline CDR1 is SGHDN and CDR2 is FVKESK. Trimming removed 4 bases at V and 12 bases at J, with 18 bases between. CDR3 length: 13 amino acids. CDR3 amino acids: CASSLGRTLSTFF. CDR3 in DNA: TGTGCCAGCAGCCTCGGGCGGACATTAAGTACTTTCTTT.

This chain connects TRBV13 to TRBJ2-2; D remains ambiguous. The germline V and J ends were trimmed by 5 bases and 5 bases, with 6 bases remaining between them. Germline V gene data show CDR1 as PRHDT and CDR2 as FYEKMQ (reference sequence). This CDR3 has 12 amino acids. CDR3 sequence: CASSLYTGELFF. The CDR3 DNA follows: TGTGCCAGCAGCCTTTATACCGGGGAGCTGTTTTTT.

DNA of the CDR3: TGTGCCAGCAGCCAAGCCAACCTAGCGGGAGCTTCCTACAATGAGCAGTTCTTC. Its translation is CASSQANLAGASYNEQFF. This chain links TRBV3-1 (or the pseudogene TRBV3-2) with TRBJ2-1; 10 bases agree with TRBD2. This CDR3 is 18 amino acids long. Germline CDR1 and CDR2: LGHDT and YNNKEL (reference sequence). V trimming: 1 base; J trimming: 1 base; junction bases outside the gene matches: 7.

This chain connects TRBV20-1 to TRBJ1-2, with D hard to call. The germline V and J ends were trimmed by 3 bases and 4 bases, with 9 bases remaining between them. The germline V gene has CDR1 DFQATT and CDR2 SNEGSKA (reference sequence). CDR3 length equals 12 residues. In DNA form, the CDR3 reads TGCAGTGCTAGTGGGAGTAGCTATGGCTACACCTTC. It translates to CSASGSSYGYTF.

This chain joins TRBV7-2 and TRBJ2-7; D perhaps matches TRBD1 (6 bases). CDR1 and CDR2 from the germline V gene are SGHTA and FQGNSA. This CDR3 comprises 14 residues. V was shortened by 0 bases and J by 1 base, with 7 bases between the two germline ends. The CDR3 coding sequence is TGTGCCAGCAGCTTAGCTGGACAGTCCTACGAGCAGTACTTC. This translates into CASSLAGQSYEQYF.